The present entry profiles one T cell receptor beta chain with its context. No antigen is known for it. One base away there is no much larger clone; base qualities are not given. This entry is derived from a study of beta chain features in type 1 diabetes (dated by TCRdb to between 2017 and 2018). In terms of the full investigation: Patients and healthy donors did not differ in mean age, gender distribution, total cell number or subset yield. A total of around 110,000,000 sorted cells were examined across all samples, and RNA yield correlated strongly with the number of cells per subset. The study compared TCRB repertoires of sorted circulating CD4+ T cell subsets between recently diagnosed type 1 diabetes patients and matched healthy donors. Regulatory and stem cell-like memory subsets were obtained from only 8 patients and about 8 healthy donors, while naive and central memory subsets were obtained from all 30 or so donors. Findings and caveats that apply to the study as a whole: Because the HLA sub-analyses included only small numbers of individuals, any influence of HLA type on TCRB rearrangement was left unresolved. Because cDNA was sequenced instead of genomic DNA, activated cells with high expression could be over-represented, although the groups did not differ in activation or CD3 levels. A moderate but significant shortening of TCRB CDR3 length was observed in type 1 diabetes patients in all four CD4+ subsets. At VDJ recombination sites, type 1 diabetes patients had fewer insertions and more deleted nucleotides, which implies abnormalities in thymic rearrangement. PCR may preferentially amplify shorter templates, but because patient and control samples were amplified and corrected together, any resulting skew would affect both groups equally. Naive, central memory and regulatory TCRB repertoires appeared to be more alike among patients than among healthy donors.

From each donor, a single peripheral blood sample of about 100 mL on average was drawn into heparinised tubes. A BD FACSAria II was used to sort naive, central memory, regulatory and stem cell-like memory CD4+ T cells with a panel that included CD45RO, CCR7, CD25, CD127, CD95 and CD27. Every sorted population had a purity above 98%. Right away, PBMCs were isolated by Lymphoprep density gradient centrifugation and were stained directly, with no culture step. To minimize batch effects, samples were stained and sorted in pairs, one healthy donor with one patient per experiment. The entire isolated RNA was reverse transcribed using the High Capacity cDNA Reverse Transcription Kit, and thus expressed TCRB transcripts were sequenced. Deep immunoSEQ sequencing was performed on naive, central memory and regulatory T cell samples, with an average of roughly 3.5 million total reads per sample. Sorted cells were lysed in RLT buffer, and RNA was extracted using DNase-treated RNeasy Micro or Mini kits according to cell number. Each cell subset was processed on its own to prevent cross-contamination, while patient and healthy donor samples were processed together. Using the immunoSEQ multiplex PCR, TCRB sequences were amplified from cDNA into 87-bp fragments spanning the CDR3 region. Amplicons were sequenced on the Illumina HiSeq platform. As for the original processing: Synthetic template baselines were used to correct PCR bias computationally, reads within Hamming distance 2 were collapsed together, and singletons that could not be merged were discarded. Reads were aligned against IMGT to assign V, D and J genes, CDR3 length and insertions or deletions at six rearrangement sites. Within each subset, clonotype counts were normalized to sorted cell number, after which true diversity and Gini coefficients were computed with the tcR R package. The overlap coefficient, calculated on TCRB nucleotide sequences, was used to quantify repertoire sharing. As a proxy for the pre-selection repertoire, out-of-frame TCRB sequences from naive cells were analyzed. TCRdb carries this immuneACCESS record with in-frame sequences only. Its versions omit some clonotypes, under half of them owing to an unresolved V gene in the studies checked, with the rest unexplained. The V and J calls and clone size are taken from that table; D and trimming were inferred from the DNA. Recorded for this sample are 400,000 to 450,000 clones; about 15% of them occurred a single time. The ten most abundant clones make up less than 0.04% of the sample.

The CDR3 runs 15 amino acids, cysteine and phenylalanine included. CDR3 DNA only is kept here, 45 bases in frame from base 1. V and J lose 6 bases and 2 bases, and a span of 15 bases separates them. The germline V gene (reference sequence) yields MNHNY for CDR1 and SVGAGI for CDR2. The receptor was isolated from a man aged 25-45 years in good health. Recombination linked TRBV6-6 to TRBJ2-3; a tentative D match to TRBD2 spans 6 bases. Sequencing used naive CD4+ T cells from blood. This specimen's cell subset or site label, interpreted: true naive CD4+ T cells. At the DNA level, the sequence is TGTGCCAGCAGGCGGGACCAAATCCCCACAGATACGCAGTATTTT. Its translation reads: CASRRDQIPTDTQYF.